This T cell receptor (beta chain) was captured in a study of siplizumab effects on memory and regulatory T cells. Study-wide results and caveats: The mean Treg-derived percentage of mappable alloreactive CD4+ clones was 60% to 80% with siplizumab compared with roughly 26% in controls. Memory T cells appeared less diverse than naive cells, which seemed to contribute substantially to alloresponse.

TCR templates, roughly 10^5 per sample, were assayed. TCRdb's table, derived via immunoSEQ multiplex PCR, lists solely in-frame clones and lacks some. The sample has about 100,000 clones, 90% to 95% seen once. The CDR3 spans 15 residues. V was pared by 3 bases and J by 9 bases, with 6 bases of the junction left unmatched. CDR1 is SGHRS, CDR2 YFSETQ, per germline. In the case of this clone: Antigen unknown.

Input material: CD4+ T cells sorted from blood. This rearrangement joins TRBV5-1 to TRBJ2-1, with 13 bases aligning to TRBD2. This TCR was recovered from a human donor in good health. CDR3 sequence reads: CASSYGLAGVSEQFF. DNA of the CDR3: TGCGCCAGCAGCTATGGACTAGCGGGAGTAAGTGAGCAGTTCTTC.